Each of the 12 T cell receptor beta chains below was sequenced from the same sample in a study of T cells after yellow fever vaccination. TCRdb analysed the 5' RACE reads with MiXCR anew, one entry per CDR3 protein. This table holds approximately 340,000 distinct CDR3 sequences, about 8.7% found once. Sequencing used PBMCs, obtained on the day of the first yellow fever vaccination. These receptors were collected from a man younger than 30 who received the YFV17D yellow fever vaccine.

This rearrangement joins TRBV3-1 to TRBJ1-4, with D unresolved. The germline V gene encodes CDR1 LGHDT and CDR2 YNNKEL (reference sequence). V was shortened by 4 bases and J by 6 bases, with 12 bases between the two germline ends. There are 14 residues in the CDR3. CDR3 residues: CASSLTGSDEKLFF. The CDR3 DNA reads TGTGCCAGCAGCCTGACTGGGTCGGATGAAAAACTGTTTTTT.

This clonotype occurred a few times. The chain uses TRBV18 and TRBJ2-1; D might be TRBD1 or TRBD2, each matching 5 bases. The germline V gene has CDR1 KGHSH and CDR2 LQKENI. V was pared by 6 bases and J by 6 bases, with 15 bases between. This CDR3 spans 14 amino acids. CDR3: CASSSREGRNEQFF. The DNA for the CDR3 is TGTGCCAGCTCCTCGCGTGAGGGGCGCAATGAGCAGTTCTTC. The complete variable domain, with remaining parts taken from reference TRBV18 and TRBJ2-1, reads NAGVMQNPRHLVRRRGQEARLRCSPMKGHSHVYWYRQLPEEGLKFMVYLQKENIIDESGMPKERFSAEFPKEGPSILRIQQVVRGDSAAYFCASSSREGRNEQFFGPGTRLTVL.

The CDR3 protein is CASSRAFGDEQYF. CDR3 in DNA: TGTGCCAGCAGCCGTGCCTTCGGGGATGAGCAGTACTTC. This sequence joins TRBV7-2 and TRBJ2-1, with D possibly matching TRBD2 (5 bases). The J call may be in error: the DNA end matches TRBJ2-7 better. Germline V gene sequence: CDR1 SGHTA, CDR2 FQGNSA. There are 13 residues in the CDR3.

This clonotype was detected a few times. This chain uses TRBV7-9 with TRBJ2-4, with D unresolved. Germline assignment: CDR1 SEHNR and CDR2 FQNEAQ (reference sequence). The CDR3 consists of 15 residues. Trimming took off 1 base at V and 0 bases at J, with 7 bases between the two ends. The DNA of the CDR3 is TGTGCCAGCAGCTTAGTTCTCCAAGCCAAAAACATTCAGTACTTC. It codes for CASSLVLQAKNIQYF.

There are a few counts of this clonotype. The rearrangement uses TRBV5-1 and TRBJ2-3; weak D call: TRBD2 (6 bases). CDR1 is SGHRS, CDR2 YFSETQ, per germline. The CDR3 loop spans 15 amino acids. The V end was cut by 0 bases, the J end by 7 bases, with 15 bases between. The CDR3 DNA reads TGCGCCAGCAGCTTGGGGGGAGCGGGTCAATATACGCAGTATTTT. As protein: CASSLGGAGQYTQYF.

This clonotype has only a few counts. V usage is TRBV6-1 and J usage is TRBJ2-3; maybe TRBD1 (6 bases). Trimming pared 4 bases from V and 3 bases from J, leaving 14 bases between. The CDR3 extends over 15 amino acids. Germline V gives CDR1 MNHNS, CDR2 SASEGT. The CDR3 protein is CASSGGLQRTDTQYF. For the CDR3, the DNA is TGTGCCAGCAGTGGGGGGCTACAACGAACAGATACGCAGTATTTT.

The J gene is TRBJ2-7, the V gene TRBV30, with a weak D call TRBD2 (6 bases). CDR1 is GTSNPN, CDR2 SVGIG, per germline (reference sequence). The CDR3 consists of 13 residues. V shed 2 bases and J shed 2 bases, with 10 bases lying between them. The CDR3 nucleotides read TGTGCCTGGAGTCAGGGACTTACCTACGAGCAGTACTTC. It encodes CAWSQGLTYEQYF.

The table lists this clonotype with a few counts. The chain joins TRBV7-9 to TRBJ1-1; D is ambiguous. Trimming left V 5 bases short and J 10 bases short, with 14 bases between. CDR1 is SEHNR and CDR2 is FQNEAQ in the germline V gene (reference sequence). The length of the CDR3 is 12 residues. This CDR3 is CASSHPGAPAFF. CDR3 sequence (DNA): TGTGCCAGCAGCCATCCCGGTGCCCCAGCTTTCTTT.

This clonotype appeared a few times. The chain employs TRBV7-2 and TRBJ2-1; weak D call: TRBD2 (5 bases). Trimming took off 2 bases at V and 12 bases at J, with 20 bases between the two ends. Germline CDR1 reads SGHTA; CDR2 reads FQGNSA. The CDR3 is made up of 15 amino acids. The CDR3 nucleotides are TGTGCCAGCAGCTTATCCTGGACTGCGGGTTTATGGCAGTTCTTC. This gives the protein CASSLSWTAGLWQFF.

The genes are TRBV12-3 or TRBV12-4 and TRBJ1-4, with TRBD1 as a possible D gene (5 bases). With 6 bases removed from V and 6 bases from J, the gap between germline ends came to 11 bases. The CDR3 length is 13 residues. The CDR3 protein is CASRYGGDEKLFF. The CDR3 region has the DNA TGTGCCAGCAGATACGGGGGGGATGAAAAACTGTTTTTT.

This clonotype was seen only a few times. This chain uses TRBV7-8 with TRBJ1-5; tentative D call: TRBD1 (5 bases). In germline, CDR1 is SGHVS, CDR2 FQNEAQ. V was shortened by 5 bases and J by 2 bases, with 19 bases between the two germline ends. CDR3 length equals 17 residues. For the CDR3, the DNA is TGTGCCAGCAGCCAGAGGGGCCGAAGGTTGGGCAATCAGCCCCAGCATTTT. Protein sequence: CASSQRGRRLGNQPQHF. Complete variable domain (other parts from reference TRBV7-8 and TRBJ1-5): GAGVSQSPRYKVAKRGQDVALRCDPISGHVSLFWYQQALGQGPEFLTYFQNEAQLDKSGLPSDRFFAERPEGSVSTLKIQRTQQEDSAVYLCASSQRGRRLGNQPQHFGDGTRLSIL.

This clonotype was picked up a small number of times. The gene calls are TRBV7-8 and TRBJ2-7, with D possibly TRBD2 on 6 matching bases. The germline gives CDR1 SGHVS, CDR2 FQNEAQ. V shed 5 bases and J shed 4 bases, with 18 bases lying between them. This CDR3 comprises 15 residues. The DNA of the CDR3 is TGTGCCAGCAGCCCGGTGTCGGGCGGGGCTTACGAGCAGTACGTC. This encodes CASSPVSGGAYEQYV.